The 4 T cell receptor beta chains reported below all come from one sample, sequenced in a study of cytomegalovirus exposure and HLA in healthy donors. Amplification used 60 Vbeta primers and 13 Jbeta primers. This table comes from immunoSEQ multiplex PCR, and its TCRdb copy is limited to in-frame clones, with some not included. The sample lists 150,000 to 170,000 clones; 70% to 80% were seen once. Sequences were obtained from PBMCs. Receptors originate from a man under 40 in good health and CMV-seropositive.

CDR3 sequence reads: CATSRDGQPGNEQFF. The CDR3 bases are TGTGCCACCAGCAGAGATGGCCAGCCAGGCAATGAGCAGTTCTTC. The chain is built from TRBV15 and TRBJ2-1, with unresolved D. V lost 0 bases, J lost 6 bases, and 12 bases lay in between. The CDR3 has 15 residues. From germline, CDR1 is LNHNV and CDR2 YYDKDF (reference sequence).

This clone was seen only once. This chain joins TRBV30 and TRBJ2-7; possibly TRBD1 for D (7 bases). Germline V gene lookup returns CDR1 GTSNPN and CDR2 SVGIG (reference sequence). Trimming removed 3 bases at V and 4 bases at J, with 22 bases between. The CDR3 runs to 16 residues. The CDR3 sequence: CAWRYPGASGGYEQYF. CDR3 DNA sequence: TGTGCCTGGAGGTATCCGGGGGCTTCAGGGGGGTACGAGCAGTACTTC.

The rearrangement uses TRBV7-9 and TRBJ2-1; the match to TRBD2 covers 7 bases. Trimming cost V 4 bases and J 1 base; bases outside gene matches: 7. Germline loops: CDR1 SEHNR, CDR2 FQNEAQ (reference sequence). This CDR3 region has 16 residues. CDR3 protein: CASSSGAGSSYNEQFF. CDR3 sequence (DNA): TGTGCCAGCAGCTCCGGAGCGGGAAGTTCCTACAATGAGCAGTTCTTC. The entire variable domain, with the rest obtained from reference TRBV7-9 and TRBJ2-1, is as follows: DTGVSQNPRHKITKRGQNVTFRCDPISEHNRLYWYRQTLGQGPEFLTYFQNEAQLEKSRLLSDRFSAERPKGSFSTLEIQRTEQGDSAMYLCASSSGAGSSYNEQFFGPGTRLTVL.

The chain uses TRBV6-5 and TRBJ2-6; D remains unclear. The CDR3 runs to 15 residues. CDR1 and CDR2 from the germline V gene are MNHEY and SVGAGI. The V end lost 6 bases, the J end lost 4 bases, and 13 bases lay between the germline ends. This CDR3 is CASRDAEAGANVLTF. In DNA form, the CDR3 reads TGTGCCAGCAGGGATGCTGAGGCCGGGGCCAACGTCCTGACTTTC.